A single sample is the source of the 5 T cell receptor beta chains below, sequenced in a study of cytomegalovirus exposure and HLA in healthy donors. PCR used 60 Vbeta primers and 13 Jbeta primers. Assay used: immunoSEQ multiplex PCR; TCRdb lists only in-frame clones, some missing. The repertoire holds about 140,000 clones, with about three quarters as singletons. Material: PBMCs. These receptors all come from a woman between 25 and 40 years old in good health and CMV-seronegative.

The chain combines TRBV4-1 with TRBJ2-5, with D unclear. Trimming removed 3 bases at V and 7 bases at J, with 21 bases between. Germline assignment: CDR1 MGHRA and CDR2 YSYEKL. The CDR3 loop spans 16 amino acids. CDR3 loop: CASSQIAGAELGTQYF. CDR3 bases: TGCGCCAGCAGCCAGATCGCAGGTGCAGAGCTTGGGACCCAGTACTTC.

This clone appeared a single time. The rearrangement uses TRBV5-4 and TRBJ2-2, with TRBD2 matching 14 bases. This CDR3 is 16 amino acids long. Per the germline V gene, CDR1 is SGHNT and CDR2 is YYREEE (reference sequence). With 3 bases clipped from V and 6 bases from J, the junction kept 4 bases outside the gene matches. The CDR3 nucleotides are TGTGCCAGCAGCTCCGCGACTAGCGGGGGGGCCGGGGAGCTGTTTTTT. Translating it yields CASSSATSGGAGELFF. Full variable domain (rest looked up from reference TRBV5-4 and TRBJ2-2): ETGVTQSPTHLIKTRGQQVTLRCSSQSGHNTVSWYQQALGQGPQFIFQYYREEENGRGNFPPRFSGLQFPNYSSELNVNALELDDSALYLCASSSATSGGAGELFFGEGSRLTVL.

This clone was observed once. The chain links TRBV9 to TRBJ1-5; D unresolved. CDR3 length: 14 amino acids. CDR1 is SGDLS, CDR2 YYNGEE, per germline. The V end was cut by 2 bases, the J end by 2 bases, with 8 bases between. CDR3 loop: CASSVGMGNQPQHF. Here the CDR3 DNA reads TGTGCCAGCAGCGTCGGTATGGGCAATCAGCCCCAGCATTTT.

The CDR3 reads CASSWGVAGANVLTF. CDR3 DNA sequence: TGTGCCAGCAGTTGGGGGGTGGCTGGGGCCAACGTCCTGACTTTC. The V call is TRBV6-1, the J call TRBJ2-6; D is perhaps TRBD2 (6 bases). This CDR3 is built from 15 residues. Trimming pared 5 bases from V and 2 bases from J, leaving 10 bases between. The germline CDR1 and CDR2 sequences are MNHNS and SASEGT.

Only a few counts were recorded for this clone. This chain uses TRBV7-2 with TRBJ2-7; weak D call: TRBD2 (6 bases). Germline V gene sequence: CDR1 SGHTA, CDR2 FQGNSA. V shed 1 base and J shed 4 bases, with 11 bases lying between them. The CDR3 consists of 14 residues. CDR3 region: CASSLDPGLYEQYF. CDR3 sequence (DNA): TGTGCCAGCAGCTTAGACCCGGGACTTTACGAGCAGTACTTC.